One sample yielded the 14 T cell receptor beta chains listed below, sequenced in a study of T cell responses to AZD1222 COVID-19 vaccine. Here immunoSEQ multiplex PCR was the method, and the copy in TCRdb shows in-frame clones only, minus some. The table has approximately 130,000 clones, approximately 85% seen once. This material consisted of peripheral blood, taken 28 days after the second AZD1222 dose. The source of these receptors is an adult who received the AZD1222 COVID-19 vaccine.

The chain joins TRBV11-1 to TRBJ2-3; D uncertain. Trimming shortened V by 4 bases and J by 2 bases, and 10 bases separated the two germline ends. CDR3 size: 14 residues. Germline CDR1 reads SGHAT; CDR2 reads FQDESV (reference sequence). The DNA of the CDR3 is TGTGCCAGCAGCTCCAGTCCCTCCACAGATACGCAGTATTTT. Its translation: CASSSSPSTDTQYF.

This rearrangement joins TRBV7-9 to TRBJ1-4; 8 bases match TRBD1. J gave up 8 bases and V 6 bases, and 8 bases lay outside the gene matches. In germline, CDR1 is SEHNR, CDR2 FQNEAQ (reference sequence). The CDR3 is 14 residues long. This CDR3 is CASRLGQGGEKLFF. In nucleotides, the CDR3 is TGTGCCAGCAGACTCGGACAGGGTGGGGAAAAACTGTTTTTT.

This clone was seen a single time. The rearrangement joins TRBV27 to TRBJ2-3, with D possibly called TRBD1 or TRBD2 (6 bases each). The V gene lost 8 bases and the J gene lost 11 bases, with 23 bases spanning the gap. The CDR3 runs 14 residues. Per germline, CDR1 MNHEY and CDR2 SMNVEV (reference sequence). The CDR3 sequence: CASSKGGLHSGQYF. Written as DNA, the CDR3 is TGTGCCAGCTCCAAAGGGGGACTTCACTCGGGGCAGTATTTT.

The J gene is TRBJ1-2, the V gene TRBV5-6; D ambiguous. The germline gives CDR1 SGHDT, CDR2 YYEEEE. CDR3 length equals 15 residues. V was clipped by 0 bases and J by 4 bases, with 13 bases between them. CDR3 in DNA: TGTGCCAGCAGCTTGGCCATTCCCAGCCGCTATGGCTACACCTTC. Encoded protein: CASSLAIPSRYGYTF. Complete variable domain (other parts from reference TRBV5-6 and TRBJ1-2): DAGVTQSPTHLIKTRGQQVTLRCSPKSGHDTVSWYQQALGQGPQFIFQYYEEEERQRGNFPDRFSGHQFPNYSSELNVNALLLGDSALYLCASSLAIPSRYGYTFGSGTRLTVV.

The CDR3 spells CASSPGTSQETQYF. In DNA, the CDR3 is TGTGCCAGCTCACCAGGGACATCGCAAGAGACCCAGTACTTC. The V call is TRBV18, the J call TRBJ2-5; weak D call: TRBD1 (6 bases). Deletions cut 2 bases from V and 2 bases from J, with 9 bases between. The CDR3 loop spans 14 amino acids. Looked up from germline, CDR1 is KGHSH and CDR2 is LQKENI.

CDR3 amino acids: CASSGQVEAFF. In DNA, the CDR3 is TGTGCCAGCAGTGGACAAGTTGAAGCTTTCTTT. The rearrangement joins TRBV2 to TRBJ1-1; no clear D gene. The CDR3 is 11 residues long. Germline CDR1 and CDR2: SNHLY and FYNNEI. Trimming cost V 4 bases and J 7 bases, with 7 bases left between them.

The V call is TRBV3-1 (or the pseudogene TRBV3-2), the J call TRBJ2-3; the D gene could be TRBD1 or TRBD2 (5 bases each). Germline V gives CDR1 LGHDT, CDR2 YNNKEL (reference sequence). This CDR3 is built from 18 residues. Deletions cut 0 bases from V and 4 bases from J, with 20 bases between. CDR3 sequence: CASSQDLSGRRKADTQYF. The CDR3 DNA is TGTGCCAGCAGCCAAGATCTTTCGGGACGCCGAAAAGCAGATACGCAGTATTTT.

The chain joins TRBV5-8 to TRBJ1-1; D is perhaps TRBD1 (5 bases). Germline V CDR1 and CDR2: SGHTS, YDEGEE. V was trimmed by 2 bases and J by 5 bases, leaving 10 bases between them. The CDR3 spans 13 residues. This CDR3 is CASSFQGGTEAFF. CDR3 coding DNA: TGTGCCAGCAGCTTTCAGGGCGGAACTGAAGCTTTCTTT.

As DNA, the CDR3 is TGTGCCAGCAGCCCTACCGGGACATGGGACACAGATACGCAGTATTTT. It encodes CASSPTGTWDTDTQYF. The J gene is TRBJ2-3, the V gene TRBV7-8; D perhaps matches TRBD1 (6 bases). The CDR3 length is 16 residues. Per the germline V gene, CDR1 is SGHVS and CDR2 is FQNEAQ. Trimming shortened V by 5 bases and J by 2 bases, and 17 bases separated the two germline ends.

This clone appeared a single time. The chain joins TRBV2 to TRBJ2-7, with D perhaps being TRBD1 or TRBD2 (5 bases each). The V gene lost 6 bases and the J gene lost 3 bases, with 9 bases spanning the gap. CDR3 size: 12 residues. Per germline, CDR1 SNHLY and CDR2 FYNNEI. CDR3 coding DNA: TGTGCCAGCAGGACAGACTACTACGAGCAGTACTTC. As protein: CASRTDYYEQYF.

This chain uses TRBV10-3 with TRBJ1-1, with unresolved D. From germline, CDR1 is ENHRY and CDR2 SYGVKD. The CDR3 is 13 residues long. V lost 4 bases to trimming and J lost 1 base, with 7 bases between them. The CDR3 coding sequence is TGTGCCATCAGTGCGGACGGGAACACTGAAGCTTTCTTT. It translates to CAISADGNTEAFF.

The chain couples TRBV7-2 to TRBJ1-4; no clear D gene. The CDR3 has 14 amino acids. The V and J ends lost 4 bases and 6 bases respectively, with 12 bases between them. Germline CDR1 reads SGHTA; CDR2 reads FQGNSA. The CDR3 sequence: CASSSSARDEKLFF. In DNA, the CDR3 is TGTGCCAGCAGCTCATCCGCCCGAGATGAAAAACTGTTTTTT.

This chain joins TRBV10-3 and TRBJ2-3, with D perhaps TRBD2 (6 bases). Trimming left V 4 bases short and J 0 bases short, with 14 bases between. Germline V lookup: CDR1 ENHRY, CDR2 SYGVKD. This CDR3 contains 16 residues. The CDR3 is CAISVGLEPSTDTQYF. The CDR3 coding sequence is TGTGCCATCAGTGTGGGACTTGAACCTAGCACAGATACGCAGTATTTT.

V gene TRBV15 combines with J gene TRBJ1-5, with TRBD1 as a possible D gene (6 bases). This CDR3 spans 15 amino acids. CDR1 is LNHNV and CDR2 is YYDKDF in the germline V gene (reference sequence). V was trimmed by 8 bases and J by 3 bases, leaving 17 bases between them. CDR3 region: CATSPGAPFNQPQHF. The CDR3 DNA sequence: TGTGCCACCTCCCCGGGGGCTCCCTTCAATCAGCCCCAGCATTTT.